A selection of T cell receptor beta chains follows, all from one sample in a study of T cells after yellow fever vaccination. TCRdb redid the calling of the 5' RACE reads with MiXCR, one entry per CDR3 protein. The repertoire includes 300,000 or so distinct CDR3 sequences, roughly 4% of them detected once, and 20% to 25% sits in the top ten. This material consisted of PBMCs, taken 5 days after the yellow fever booster vaccination. These receptors were obtained from a man between 18 and 29 years old who received the YFV17D yellow fever vaccine. Both conserved end residues are part of each CDR3. Fields, in order: V gene, clone size, J gene, D gene, CDR3 protein, CDR3 DNA. A D gene is named only where the DNA matches it firmly. Expanded clones get a size class; other rows say once, few or many, or leave the size out.

V: TRBV7-9; size: few; J: TRBJ2-7; D: TRBD1; CDR3: CASSPGDRGHEQYF; DNA: TGTGCCAGCAGCCCCGGGGACAGGGGGCACGAGCAGTACTTC
V: TRBV4-1; size: few; J: TRBJ1-1; D: .; CDR3: CASSGKGYTEAFF; DNA: TGCGCCAGCAGCGGGAAAGGGTACACTGAAGCTTTCTTT
V: TRBV29-1; size: few; J: TRBJ1-3; D: .; CDR3: CSVGGEGNTIYF; DNA: TGCAGCGTCGGGGGCGAAGGAAACACCATATATTTT
V: TRBV5-8; size: .; J: TRBJ1-1; D: .; CDR3: CASSSMAGRGTEAFF; DNA: TGTGCCAGCAGTTCCATGGCCGGGAGAGGGACTGAAGCTTTCTTT
V: TRBV3-1; size: many; J: TRBJ2-7; D: TRBD2; CDR3: CASSLGLAGDEQYF; DNA: TGTGCCAGCAGCCTAGGACTAGCGGGGGACGAGCAGTACTTC
V: TRBV5-1; size: many; J: TRBJ1-4; D: TRBD1; CDR3: CASSSRQGGSGEKLFF; DNA: TGCGCCAGCAGCTCGAGACAGGGCGGGTCTGGTGAAAAACTGTTTTTT
V: TRBV7-3; size: many; J: TRBJ2-3; D: .; CDR3: CASSIRGGTDTQYF; DNA: TGTGCCAGCAGCATCAGAGGGGGCACAGATACGCAGTATTTT
V: TRBV6-5; size: few; J: TRBJ1-2; D: .; CDR3: CASSWSVGPNYGYTF; DNA: TGTGCCAGCAGTTGGTCGGTGGGGCCTAACTATGGCTACACCTTC
V: TRBV12-3/TRBV12-4; size: many; J: TRBJ2-1; D: TRBD2; CDR3: CASSPLAGAALGAYNEQFF; DNA: TGTGCCAGCAGTCCACTAGCGGGGGCCGCGCTAGGGGCCTACAATGAGCAGTTCTTC
V: TRBV12-3/TRBV12-4; size: few; J: TRBJ2-1; D: .; CDR3: CASSLIQGYNEQFF; DNA: TGTGCCAGCAGTTTAATACAGGGTTACAATGAGCAGTTCTTC
V: TRBV12-3/TRBV12-4; size: many; J: TRBJ2-3; D: TRBD2; CDR3: CASSPPGLVGDTQYF; DNA: TGTGCCAGCAGTCCTCCGGGACTAGTAGGGGATACGCAGTATTTT
V: TRBV19; size: few; J: TRBJ2-7; D: TRBD2; CDR3: CASSIIAGGSYEQYF; DNA: TGTGCCAGTAGTATCATCGCGGGGGGGTCCTACGAGCAGTACTTC
V: TRBV6-5; size: few; J: TRBJ2-2; D: .; CDR3: CASSYVGGGELFF; DNA: TGTGCCAGCAGTTACGTCGGGGGCGGGGAGCTGTTTTTT
V: TRBV4-1; size: few; J: TRBJ1-1; D: TRBD1; CDR3: CASSVPGQGETEAFF; DNA: TGCGCCAGCAGCGTCCCGGGACAGGGGGAAACTGAAGCTTTCTTT
V: TRBV11-2; size: .; J: TRBJ2-5; D: .; CDR3: CASSPRTVTETQYF; DNA: TGTGCCAGCAGCCCCCGGACAGTGACAGAGACCCAGTACTTC
V: TRBV7-9; size: few; J: TRBJ2-3; D: .; CDR3: CASSYGLLNTDTQYF; DNA: TGTGCCAGCAGCTACGGGCTCTTAAACACAGATACGCAGTATTTT
V: TRBV5-1; size: many; J: TRBJ1-1; D: TRBD1; CDR3: CASSYQRTGGEAFF; DNA: TGCGCCAGCAGCTACCAAAGGACAGGCGGTGAAGCTTTCTTT
V: TRBV25-1; size: many; J: TRBJ2-7; D: .; CDR3: CASSEYSGGPRDEQYF; DNA: TGTGCCAGCAGTGAATATTCCGGGGGCCCCCGGGACGAGCAGTACTTC
V: TRBV5-4; size: few; J: TRBJ2-5; D: .; CDR3: CASSFQGATETQYF; DNA: TGTGCCAGCAGCTTTCAGGGTGCCACAGAGACCCAGTACTTC
V: TRBV6-6; size: few; J: TRBJ1-5; D: .; CDR3: CASRGYSNQPQHF; DNA: TGTGCCAGCAGGGGTTATAGCAATCAGCCCCAGCATTTT
V: TRBV5-1; size: many; J: TRBJ2-7; D: TRBD1; CDR3: CASSPQGEPYEQYF; DNA: TGCGCCAGCAGCCCGCAGGGGGAACCCTACGAGCAGTACTTC
V: TRBV2; size: many; J: TRBJ2-2; D: TRBD1; CDR3: CASSGTGGLTGELFF; DNA: TGTGCCAGCAGTGGGACAGGGGGCCTCACCGGGGAGCTGTTTTTT